The 10 T cell receptor beta chains below all came from one sample that was sequenced in a study of shared clonotypes between healthy human individuals. This table comes from immunoSEQ multiplex PCR, and its TCRdb copy is limited to in-frame clones, with some not included. Counted here are around 700,000 clones, about two thirds occurring once; the ten biggest clones make up around 1.8%. Sequencing used memory CD4+ T cells sorted from blood. The subset is: CD45RA-negative fraction. All receptors derive from a woman aged 25 to 39 in good health.

This clone has more than one count but fewer than ten. V usage is TRBV19 and J usage is TRBJ2-2, with TRBD2 matching 11 bases. The germline V gene encodes CDR1 LNHDA and CDR2 SQIVND (reference sequence). The CDR3 runs to 17 residues. J was trimmed by 4 bases and V by 5 bases; bases with no gene match: 9. The DNA for the CDR3 is TGTGCCAGTAGTCTGCGTAGCGGGAGGGCTGGCACCGGGGAGCTGTTTTTT. This encodes CASSLRSGRAGTGELFF.

This chain joins TRBV15 and TRBJ2-1; 12 nucleotides align to TRBD2. Germline trimming cut 0 bases from V and 4 bases from J; bases unmatched to any gene: 1. This CDR3 is 16 amino acids long. The V gene's germline CDR1 is LNHNV and CDR2 YYDKDF (reference sequence). The chain's CDR3 is CATSRDLAGGYNEQFF. The CDR3 nucleotides are TGTGCCACCAGCAGAGATCTAGCGGGAGGGTACAATGAGCAGTTCTTC.

This clone was detected only a few times. This sequence joins TRBV28 and TRBJ1-4; no clear D. Germline V gives CDR1 MDHEN, CDR2 SYDVKM. V was trimmed by 9 bases and J by 3 bases, leaving 11 bases between them. There are 13 residues in the CDR3. The CDR3 DNA follows: TGTGCCAGTACATCCCACTCTAATGAAAAACTGTTTTTT. It encodes CASTSHSNEKLFF. The whole variable domain, filled in from reference TRBV28 and TRBJ1-4, reads DVKVTQSSRYLVKRTGEKVFLECVQDMDHENMFWYRQDPGLGLRLIYFSYDVKMKEKGDIPEGYSVSREKKERFSLILESASTNQTSMYLCASTSHSNEKLFFGSGTQLSVL.

The rearrangement links TRBV19 to TRBJ1-5; 7 positions match TRBD1. With V trimmed by 4 bases and J by 2 bases, 5 bases remained unmatched. Germline CDR1 and CDR2: LNHDA and SQIVND (reference sequence). CDR3 length: 15 amino acids. The CDR3 is CASSTGTVGNQPQHF. The CDR3, as DNA: TGTGCCAGTAGTACCGGGACAGTAGGCAATCAGCCCCAGCATTTT.

The rearrangement joins TRBV10-3 to TRBJ2-5; possibly TRBD1 or TRBD2 for D (5 bases each). V lost 4 bases, J lost 5 bases, and 11 bases lay in between. CDR1 and CDR2 (germline): ENHRY, SYGVKD. This CDR3 is 13 amino acids long. CDR3 sequence (DNA): TGTGCCATCAGTGCCAGTGGGGACGAGACCCAGTACTTC. The encoded protein is CAISASGDETQYF.

The chain uses TRBV5-5 and TRBJ2-5, with D tentatively TRBD1 (5 bases). V lost 4 bases, J lost 4 bases, and 20 bases lay in between. From germline, CDR1 is SGHKS and CDR2 YYEKEE (reference sequence). This CDR3 is 16 amino acids long. The CDR3 spells CASSPVARAVLETQYF. As DNA, the CDR3 is TGTGCCAGCAGCCCCGTAGCCAGGGCGGTTTTAGAGACCCAGTACTTC. Full variable domain (remainder filled in from reference TRBV5-5 and TRBJ2-5): DAGVTQSPTHLIKTRGQQVTLRCSPISGHKSVSWYQQVLGQGPQFIFQYYEKEERGRGNFPDRFSARQFPNYSSELNVNALLLGDSALYLCASSPVARAVLETQYFGPGTRLLVL.

The chain links TRBV19 to TRBJ1-5; a weak D match, TRBD1 (6 bases). The CDR3 has 16 residues. CDR1 is LNHDA and CDR2 is SQIVND in the germline V gene (reference sequence). The germline V and J ends were trimmed by 5 bases and 1 base, with 15 bases remaining between them. The CDR3 reads CASSAWGGLSNQPQHF. The CDR3 DNA sequence: TGTGCCAGTAGTGCGTGGGGGGGCCTGAGCAATCAGCCCCAGCATTTT.

J is TRBJ2-2 and V is TRBV5-6; 7 bases line up with TRBD2. The germline CDR1 and CDR2 sequences are SGHDT and YYEEEE. Trimming removed 3 bases from V and 1 base from J; junction bases left unmatched: 6. CDR3 length: 16 residues. DNA for the CDR3: TGTGCCAGCAGCTATCCTAGCGGACGGAACACCGGGGAGCTGTTTTTT. It codes for CASSYPSGRNTGELFF.

V gene TRBV2 combines with J gene TRBJ2-4; 12 bases fit TRBD1. The length of the CDR3 is 15 residues. The germline V gene encodes CDR1 SNHLY and CDR2 FYNNEI. With V trimmed by 6 bases and J by 7 bases, 7 bases remained unmatched. The CDR3 reads CASSAGTGGANIQYF. The CDR3 DNA follows: TGTGCCAGCAGCGCCGGGACAGGGGGCGCGAACATTCAGTACTTC.

The chain combines TRBV7-3 with TRBJ2-2, with D uncertain. The CDR3 has 13 amino acids. Per the germline V gene, CDR1 is SGHTA and CDR2 is FQGTGA. V lost 5 bases to trimming and J lost 5 bases, with 9 bases between them. For the CDR3, the DNA is TGTGCCAGCAGCCCCCTTCAGACCGGGGAGCTGTTTTTT. Translated: CASSPLQTGELFF.